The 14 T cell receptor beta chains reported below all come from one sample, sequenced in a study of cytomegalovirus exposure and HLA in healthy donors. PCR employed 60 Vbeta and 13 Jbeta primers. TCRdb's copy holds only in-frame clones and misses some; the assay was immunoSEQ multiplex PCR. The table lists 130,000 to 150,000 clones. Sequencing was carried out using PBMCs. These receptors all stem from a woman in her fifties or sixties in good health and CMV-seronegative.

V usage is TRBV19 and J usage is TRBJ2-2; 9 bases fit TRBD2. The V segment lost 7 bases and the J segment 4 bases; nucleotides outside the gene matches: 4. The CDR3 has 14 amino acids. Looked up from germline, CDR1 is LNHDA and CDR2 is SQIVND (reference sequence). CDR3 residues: CASKREVVTGELFF. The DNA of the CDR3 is TGTGCCAGTAAGCGGGAGGTGGTCACCGGGGAGCTGTTTTTT.

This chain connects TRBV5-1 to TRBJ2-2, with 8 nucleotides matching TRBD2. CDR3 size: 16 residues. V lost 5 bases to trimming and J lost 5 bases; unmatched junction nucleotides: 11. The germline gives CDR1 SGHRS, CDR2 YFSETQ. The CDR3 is CASRGEAGDRTGELFF. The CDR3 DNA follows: TGCGCCAGCAGGGGGGAAGCGGGAGATCGTACCGGGGAGCTGTTTTTT.

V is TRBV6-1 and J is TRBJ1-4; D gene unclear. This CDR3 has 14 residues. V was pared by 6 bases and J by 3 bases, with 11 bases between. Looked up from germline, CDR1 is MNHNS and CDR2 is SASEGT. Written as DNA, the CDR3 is TGTGCCAGCAGGGGAGGGAGTGCTAATGAAAAACTGTTTTTT. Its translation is CASRGGSANEKLFF.

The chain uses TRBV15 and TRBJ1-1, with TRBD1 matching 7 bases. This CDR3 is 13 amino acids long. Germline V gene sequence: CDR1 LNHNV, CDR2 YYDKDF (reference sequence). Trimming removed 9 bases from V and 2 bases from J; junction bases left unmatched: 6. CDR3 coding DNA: TGTGCCACAAGGGGACAGCTTAACACTGAAGCTTTCTTT. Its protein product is CATRGQLNTEAFF.

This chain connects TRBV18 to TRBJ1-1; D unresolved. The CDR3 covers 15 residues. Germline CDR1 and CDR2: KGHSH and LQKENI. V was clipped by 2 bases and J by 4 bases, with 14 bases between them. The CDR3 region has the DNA TGTGCCAGCTCACCATCCACGGGTGGAGGCACTGAAGCTTTCTTT. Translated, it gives CASSPSTGGGTEAFF.

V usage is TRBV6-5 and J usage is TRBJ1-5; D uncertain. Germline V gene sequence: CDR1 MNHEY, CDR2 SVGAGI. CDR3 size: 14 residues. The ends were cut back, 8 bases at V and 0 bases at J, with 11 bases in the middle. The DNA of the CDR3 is TGTGCCAGCCGCGAGCACCATAGCAATCAGCCCCAGCATTTT. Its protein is CASREHHSNQPQHF.

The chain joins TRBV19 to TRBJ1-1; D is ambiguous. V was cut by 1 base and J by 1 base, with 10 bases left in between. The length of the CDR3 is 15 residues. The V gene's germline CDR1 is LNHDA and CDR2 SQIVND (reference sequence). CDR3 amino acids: CASSIGTPQNTEAFF. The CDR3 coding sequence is TGTGCCAGTAGTATAGGAACTCCTCAGAACACTGAAGCTTTCTTT.

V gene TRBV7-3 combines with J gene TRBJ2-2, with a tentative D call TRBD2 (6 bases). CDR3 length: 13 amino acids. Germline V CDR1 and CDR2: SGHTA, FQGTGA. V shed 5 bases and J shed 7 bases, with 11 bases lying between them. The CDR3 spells CASSTREHGELFF. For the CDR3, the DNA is TGTGCCAGCAGCACTCGGGAGCACGGGGAGCTGTTTTTT.

CDR3 sequence (DNA): TGTGCCAGCAGTTTATTCTCGACAGGGGGCTATGGCTACACCTTC. It codes for CASSLFSTGGYGYTF. The chain combines TRBV27 with TRBJ1-2; TRBD1 aligns across 9 bases. V lost 1 base, J lost 4 bases, and 4 bases stayed unmatched. Germline V CDR1 and CDR2: MNHEY, SMNVEV (reference sequence). The length of the CDR3 is 15 residues.

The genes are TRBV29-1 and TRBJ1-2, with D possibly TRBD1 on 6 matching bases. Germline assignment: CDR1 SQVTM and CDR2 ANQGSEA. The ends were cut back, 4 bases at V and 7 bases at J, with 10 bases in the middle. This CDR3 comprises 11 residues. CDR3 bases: TGCAGCGTTGTACAGGGAATTGGCTACACCTTC. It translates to CSVVQGIGYTF.

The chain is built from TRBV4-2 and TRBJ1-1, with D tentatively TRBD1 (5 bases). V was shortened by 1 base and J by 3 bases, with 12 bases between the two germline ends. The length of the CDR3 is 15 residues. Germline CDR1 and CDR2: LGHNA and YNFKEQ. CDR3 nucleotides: TGTGCCAGCAGCCAAGGGCAGGGAAGGGACACTGAAGCTTTCTTT. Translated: CASSQGQGRDTEAFF.

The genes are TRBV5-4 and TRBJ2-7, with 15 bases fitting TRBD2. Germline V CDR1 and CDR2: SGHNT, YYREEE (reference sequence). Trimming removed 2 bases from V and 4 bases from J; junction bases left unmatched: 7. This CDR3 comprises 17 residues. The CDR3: CASSLSGLAGGRYEQYF. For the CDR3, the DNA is TGTGCCAGCAGCTTATCGGGACTAGCGGGGGGTAGGTACGAGCAGTACTTC.

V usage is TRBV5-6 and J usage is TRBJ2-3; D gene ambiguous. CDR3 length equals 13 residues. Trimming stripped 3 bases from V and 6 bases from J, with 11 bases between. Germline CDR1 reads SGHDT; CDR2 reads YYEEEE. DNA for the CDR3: TGTGCCAGCAGCTATGATAACGCGGATACGCAGTATTTT. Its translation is CASSYDNADTQYF.

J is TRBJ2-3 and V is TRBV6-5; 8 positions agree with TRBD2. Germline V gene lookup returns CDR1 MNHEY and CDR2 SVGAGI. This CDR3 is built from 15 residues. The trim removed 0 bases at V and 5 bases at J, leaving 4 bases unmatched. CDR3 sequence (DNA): TGTGCCAGCAGTTACTCGGGGACTAGTGGAGATACGCAGTATTTT. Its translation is CASSYSGTSGDTQYF.